This T cell receptor (beta chain) was sequenced in a study of T-cell reconstitution after alpha-beta-depleted transplantation in children. The library targeted TCRbeta and was prepared with unique molecular identifiers. TCRdb recomputed calls from the PCR reads with MiXCR, one row per CDR3 protein. The table includes hundreds of thousands of distinct CDR3 sequences, around 13% detected once. Germline V gene lookup returns CDR1 MNHEY and CDR2 SVGAGI. With 0 bases removed from V and 5 bases from J, the gap between germline ends came to 14 bases. The CDR3 runs 16 residues. Sample: PBMCs, mostly from graft donor cells, taken 360 days after TCRalphabeta/CD19-depleted stem cell transplant. This TCR was sampled from a male patient aged 10 to 17 who had a stem cell transplant for acute myeloid leukemia, so the T cells may come from the graft donor. The chain couples TRBV6-5 to TRBJ2-1, with a possible D match to TRBD1 (5 bases). CDR3 coding DNA: TGTGCCAGCAGTTACTCGCGAAGGGGAAACGACAATGAGCAGTTCTTC. This encodes CASSYSRRGNDNEQFF.